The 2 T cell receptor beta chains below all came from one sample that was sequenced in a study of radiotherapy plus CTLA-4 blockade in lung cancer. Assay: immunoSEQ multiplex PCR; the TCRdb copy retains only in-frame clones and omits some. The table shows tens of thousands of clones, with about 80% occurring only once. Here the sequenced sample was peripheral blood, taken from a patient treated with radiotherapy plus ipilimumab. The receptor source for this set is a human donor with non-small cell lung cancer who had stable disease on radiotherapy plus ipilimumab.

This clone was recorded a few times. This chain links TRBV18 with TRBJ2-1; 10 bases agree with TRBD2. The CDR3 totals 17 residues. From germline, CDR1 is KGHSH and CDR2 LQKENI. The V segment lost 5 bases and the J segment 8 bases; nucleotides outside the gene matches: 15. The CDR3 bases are TGTGCCAGCTCATCAAGGGCTAGCGGGAGTCTAGGCGATGAGCAGTTCTTC. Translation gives CASSSRASGSLGDEQFF.

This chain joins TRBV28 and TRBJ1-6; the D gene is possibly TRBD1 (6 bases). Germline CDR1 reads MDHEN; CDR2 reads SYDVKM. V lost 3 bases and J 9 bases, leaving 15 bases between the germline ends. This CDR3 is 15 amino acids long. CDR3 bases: TGTGCCAGCAGTTTTCTCCGGGGGCAAGGTTCACCCCTCCACTTT. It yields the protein CASSFLRGQGSPLHF.